This T cell receptor beta chain was sequenced in a study of vaccination and CD4 T cells after COVID-19 (dated by TCRdb to the early 2020s). Describing the broader study: Convalescent patients had a positive SARS-CoV-2 result on nasal swab PCR, and of these patients, some ten had mild disease and one had severe disease. The time from the second vaccine dose to post-vaccine blood sampling had a median of roughly 77 days and ranged from roughly 13 to 241 days. Control cultures received a CEFX viral epitope pool as the positive control, an HIV-1 Nef peptide pool as the negative control, or no peptide. Post-COVID blood samples were collected from convalescent patients a median of around 100 days after diagnosis, with a range of about 30 to 180 days. In the convalescent cohort there were six males and four females, among whom were two Hispanic individuals, seven Caucasians, two Asians and one multiracial person. For stimulating the cultures, overlapping spike peptide pools were used, derived from SARS-CoV-2 as well as from the common cold coronaviruses HCoV-NL63, HCoV-OC43 and HCoV-229E. In 9 to 11 COVID-19 convalescent patients and a few infection-naive healthy vaccine recipients, researchers compared the spike-specific CD4+ TCR repertoire from before mRNA vaccination with the repertoire from after. Two doses of either the Pfizer-BioNTech BNT162b2 vaccine (n=8) or the Moderna mRNA-1273 vaccine (n=2) were administered to participants. General findings and caveats noted by the study authors: The number of convalescent patients in the study was relatively small, and the study did not examine early timepoints following natural infection. Nearly all vaccine-specific clones in convalescent patients (304 of 307) were mono-reactive for SARS-CoV-2 spike rather than cross-reactive with common cold coronaviruses. In convalescent patients, a median roughly 85% of post-vaccine SARS-CoV-2-reactive clones were detected only after vaccination, and vaccine-specific priming was suggested by this finding. Although the median number of SARS-CoV-2-reactive clonotypes went up from approximately 20 after infection to 38 after vaccination, the increase was not significant.

The CDR3 runs 14 amino acids, cysteine and phenylalanine included. The read is trimmed to its CDR3 DNA, 42 bases read in frame from base 1. According to the germline V gene (reference sequence), CDR1 reads MNHEY and CDR2 reads SMNVEV. The junction carries 11 bases between V and J, which are trimmed by 3 bases and 2 bases respectively. The sample's treatment or condition, from its label and the paper: roughly 11-day PBMC culture with coronavirus spike peptide pools or control peptides (ViraFEST assay). The ViraFEST assay was used in the study, in which antigen-specific T cells were expanded with peptide pools and expanded clonotypes were subsequently identified by TCR sequencing. Positive SARS-CoV-2 PCR tests in the convalescent patients dated from March to December 2020, before Alpha, Beta and Delta variants emerged in the United States. PBMCs were cultured at 1.5 million to 2 million per well in IMDM supplemented with approximately 5% human AB serum and 8.5 to 10 IU/ml IL-2, with about 11 ug/ml peptide pools added. Half of the culture medium was replaced with fresh IL-2-containing medium on days 3 and 7. CD4+ T cells were isolated after about nine days of culture through negative selection using the EasySep CD4+ T cell isolation kit. PBMCs were separated from whole blood using Ficoll-Paque Plus gradient centrifugation and then either used fresh or cryopreserved at -140C. Culture conditions were generally each tested in triplicate wells.

To prepare the library, PCR was applied. TCR sequencing of DNA from cultured CD4+ T cells used the Oncomine TCR Beta short-read assay at the Johns Hopkins FTIC core. The QIAamp micro DNA kit was used to extract genomic DNA from the cultured CD4+ T cells. Oncomine TCR Beta libraries from cultured CD4+ T cells were pooled with unique dual indexes and sequenced on an Illumina iSeq 100. In the paper's pipeline: Non-productive sequences were removed, and CDR3s not starting with C, not ending with F or W, or shorter than 7 amino acids were discarded. Antigen-specific clonotypes were identified using the MANAFEST web application through comparison of peptide-stimulated wells with reference and other culture wells. For a clone to be called positive, the clone needed an FDR below 0.05, an odds ratio above 5, and a productive frequency above 0.1% in at least two of three replicate wells. A clonotype was classed as cross-reactive if the clonotype showed significant expansion both in SARS-CoV-2 spike wells and in at least one common cold coronavirus spike condition. Similarity between CDR3 sequences was evaluated in R version 3.6.1 using Levenshtein distances (stringdist) and unrooted phylogenetic trees (ape). TCRdb passed the public sequencing reads through fastp at Q25 and MiXCR, retaining productive beta sequences. Identical CDR3 proteins give one entry, which carries the most common genes and DNA. The V and J calls come from TCRdb's annotation, not from the publication. The sample includes under 20,000 distinct CDR3 sequences, with roughly 70% observed a single time. The ten largest clonotypes hold about 18% of the sample.

This clonotype was counted a few times. Its specific antigen is unknown. No qualities accompany the bases; no much larger clone lies one base away. The sequencing sample was made of CD4+ T cells from blood, cultured in vitro. The chain is encoded by TRBV27 joined to TRBJ2-7, and possibly TRBD1, on 6 matching bases. The origin of this receptor is a human donor who had recovered from COVID-19. The CDR3 amino acid sequence is: CASSFLRGPYEQYF. The sequence in DNA is TGTGCCAGCAGTTTCCTCAGGGGCCCCTACGAGCAGTACTTC.